Following are 23 T cell receptor beta chains from one sample sequenced in a study of beta chain features in type 1 diabetes. Whole-study results and caveats: Researchers report that Type 1 diabetes patients had moderately but significantly shorter TCRB CDR3s across all four CD4+ subsets.

Their antigens are not known. Every bit of the isolated RNA underwent reverse transcription, so sequencing read expressed TCRB transcripts. The assay was immunoSEQ multiplex PCR, and TCRdb's table has in-frame clones only and misses some. Among about 390,000 clones listed, 8.5% to 10% were seen once. The sequenced sample consisted of central memory CD4+ T cells from blood. These receptors originate from a man aged 25-40 years with type 1 diabetes.

The gene calls are TRBV6-5 and TRBJ2-3; 10 bases match TRBD2. V lost 10 bases to trimming and J lost 1 base; unmatched junction nucleotides: 8. This CDR3 is 15 amino acids long. Germline CDR1 and CDR2: MNHEY and SVGAGI. CDR3 loop: CAINLAGAGTDTQYF. In DNA form, the CDR3 reads TGTGCCATCAACCTAGCGGGAGCTGGCACAGATACGCAGTATTTT.

The rearrangement joins TRBV21-1 to TRBJ1-1. TRBV21-1 is a pseudogene segment. The CDR3 consists of 15 residues. CDR3 region: CASSKRGQQNTEAFF. The DNA of the CDR3 is TGTGCCAGCAGCAAAAGAGGGCAGCAGAACACTGAAGCTTTCTTT.

Only a few counts were recorded for this clone. The rearrangement joins TRBV5-1 to TRBJ2-7; the match to TRBD1 covers 12 bases. The CDR3 runs to 16 residues. Germline V gene lookup returns CDR1 SGHRS and CDR2 YFSETQ. With 4 bases clipped from V and 5 bases from J, the junction kept 10 bases outside the gene matches. As DNA, the CDR3 is TGCGCCAGCAGCCCGCCCGGGACAGGGGGCGTTAACGAGCAGTACTTC. It specifies CASSPPGTGGVNEQYF. Drawing the rest from reference TRBV5-1 and TRBJ2-7, the complete variable domain is KAGVTQTPRYLIKTRGQQVTLSCSPISGHRSVSWYQQTPGQGLQFLFEYFSETQRNKGNFPGRFSGRQFSNSRSEMNVSTLELGDSALYLCASSPPGTGGVNEQYFGPGTRLTVT.

In its sample, this clone was seen a few times. The chain employs TRBV5-1 and TRBJ2-7, with 13 bases matching TRBD2. V lost 7 bases to trimming and J lost 5 bases; unmatched junction nucleotides: 12. The germline V gene encodes CDR1 SGHRS and CDR2 YFSETQ. This CDR3 is 16 amino acids long. This CDR3 is CASGRTSGSLYHEQYF. CDR3 sequence (DNA): TGCGCCAGCGGAAGGACTAGCGGGAGTCTTTATCACGAGCAGTACTTC. Variable domain in full (rest from reference TRBV5-1 and TRBJ2-7): KAGVTQTPRYLIKTRGQQVTLSCSPISGHRSVSWYQQTPGQGLQFLFEYFSETQRNKGNFPGRFSGRQFSNSRSEMNVSTLELGDSALYLCASGRTSGSLYHEQYFGPGTRLTVT.

At least ten counts were recorded for this clone. The chain employs TRBV4-3 and TRBJ2-7; the match to TRBD1 covers 9 bases. The J segment lost 0 bases and the V segment lost 4 bases, leaving 7 bases of the junction unmatched. Germline V lookup: CDR1 LGHNA, CDR2 YSLEER. This CDR3 region has 16 residues. As DNA, the CDR3 is TGCGCCAGCAGCCCACTAGGGACAGGGAGCTCCTACGAGCAGTACTTC. Encoded protein: CASSPLGTGSSYEQYF.

This clone showed up many times. V gene TRBV6-6 combines with J gene TRBJ1-4; no clear D gene. Germline values: CDR1 MNHNY, CDR2 SVGAGI (reference sequence). The CDR3 totals 11 residues. CDR3 nucleotide sequence: TGTGCAGGCGGGGAGGAAGAAAAACTGTTTTTT. Its translation is CAGGEEEKLFF.

There are a few counts of this clone. This chain joins TRBV6-6 and TRBJ2-1, with a possible D match to TRBD1 (6 bases). The CDR3 runs to 12 residues. Deletions cut 2 bases from V and 10 bases from J, with 9 bases between. Per the germline V gene, CDR1 is MNHNY and CDR2 is SVGAGI (reference sequence). CDR3 in amino acids: CASSYTGYEQFF. In nucleotides, the CDR3 is TGTGCCAGCAGTTACACAGGGTACGAGCAGTTCTTC.

As DNA, the CDR3 is TGTGCCATCGAGAGGGAGGGTGAAGGTGAAAAACTGTTTTTT. Amino acids: CAIEREGEGEKLFF. The rearrangement uses TRBV6-1 and TRBJ1-4; D remains ambiguous. Trimming removed 10 bases at V and 7 bases at J, with 19 bases between. The CDR3 loop spans 14 amino acids. Germline loops: CDR1 MNHNS, CDR2 SASEGT.

The CDR3 coding sequence is TGTGCCAGCAGGAGGATAGCGGGCCTCTGGGAGCAGTACTTC. Encoded protein: CASRRIAGLWEQYF. This chain connects TRBV28 to TRBJ2-7; 7 bases are a match to TRBD2. J gave up 7 bases and V 6 bases, and 12 bases lay outside the gene matches. The CDR3 spans 14 residues. Germline V gene sequence: CDR1 MDHEN, CDR2 SYDVKM.

This clone was seen a handful of times. The chain combines TRBV6-5 with TRBJ1-2, with 8 nucleotides matching TRBD1. This CDR3 comprises 14 residues. J was trimmed by 4 bases and V by 5 bases; bases with no gene match: 6. Germline V gene lookup returns CDR1 MNHEY and CDR2 SVGAGI. The chain's CDR3 is CASSRQGSSYGYTF. The CDR3 DNA reads TGTGCCAGCAGTCGACAGGGGTCCTCCTATGGCTACACCTTC.

The chain uses TRBV7-2 and TRBJ1-1; tentative D call: TRBD1 (5 bases). The V and J ends lost 7 bases and 7 bases respectively, with 25 bases between them. Germline loops: CDR1 SGHTA, CDR2 FQGNSA. The CDR3 contains 16 residues. CDR3 nucleotide sequence: TGTGCCAGCACCGCAGGGATGCAGGGTGCTAGCTATGAAGCTTTCTTT. Protein sequence: CASTAGMQGASYEAFF.

The CDR3 protein is CASSLAGASSYEQYF. CDR3 coding DNA: TGTGCCAGCAGCTTGGCCGGAGCCAGCTCCTACGAGCAGTACTTC. V gene TRBV5-5 combines with J gene TRBJ2-7; no definite D call. The V gene's germline CDR1 is SGHKS and CDR2 YYEKEE (reference sequence). CDR3 length: 15 residues. Deletions cut 0 bases from V and 0 bases from J, with 10 bases between.

A few counts support this clone. The genes are TRBV7-2 and TRBJ2-1; D ambiguous. With 5 bases removed from V and 6 bases from J, the gap between germline ends came to 11 bases. Germline CDR1 SGHTA, CDR2 FQGNSA. The CDR3 is 13 amino acids. CDR3 amino acids: CASSLGRLNEQFF. Written as DNA, the CDR3 is TGTGCCAGCAGCCTAGGACGTCTCAATGAGCAGTTCTTC. Full variable domain (remainder filled in from reference TRBV7-2 and TRBJ2-1): GAGVSQSPSNKVTEKGKDVELRCDPISGHTALYWYRQSLGQGLEFLIYFQGNSAPDKSGLPSDRFSAERTGGSVSTLTIQRTQQEDSAVYLCASSLGRLNEQFFGPGTRLTVL.

This clone has more than one count but fewer than ten. The chain employs TRBV11-2 and TRBJ2-1; 7 bases are shared with TRBD2. V trimming: 0 bases; J trimming: 8 bases; junction bases outside the gene matches: 7. In germline, CDR1 is SGHAT, CDR2 FQNNGV. The CDR3 is 15 amino acids. The CDR3 nucleotides read TGTGCCAGCAGCTTAGACCTAGCGGCCTTGGATGAGCAGTTCTTC. It codes for CASSLDLAALDEQFF.

The V call is TRBV5-4, the J call TRBJ2-7; TRBD1 is a possible D gene (6 bases). V dropped 0 bases and J dropped 3 bases, with 10 bases sitting between them. The germline V gene encodes CDR1 SGHNT and CDR2 YYREEE (reference sequence). CDR3 length: 14 amino acids. This CDR3 reads CASSLEGGYYEQYF. The CDR3 coding sequence is TGTGCCAGCAGCTTGGAAGGGGGTTACTACGAGCAGTACTTC. The variable domain in full, completed from reference TRBV5-4 and TRBJ2-7, reads ETGVTQSPTHLIKTRGQQVTLRCSSQSGHNTVSWYQQALGQGPQFIFQYYREEENGRGNFPPRFSGLQFPNYSSELNVNALELDDSALYLCASSLEGGYYEQYFGPGTRLTVT.

The chain is built from TRBV7-2 and TRBJ1-5; TRBD1 matches at 7 bases. V shed 3 bases and J 1 base; nucleotides not matched to a gene: 6. Germline-derived CDR1 and CDR2 are SGHTA and FQGNSA. CDR3 length: 16 amino acids. In DNA, the CDR3 is TGTGCCAGCAGCTTCCGACAGGGCGGGAGCAATCAGCCCCAGCATTTT. The encoded protein is CASSFRQGGSNQPQHF. The complete variable domain, with remaining parts taken from reference TRBV7-2 and TRBJ1-5, reads GAGVSQSPSNKVTEKGKDVELRCDPISGHTALYWYRQSLGQGLEFLIYFQGNSAPDKSGLPSDRFSAERTGGSVSTLTIQRTQQEDSAVYLCASSFRQGGSNQPQHFGDGTRLSIL.

In regard to this clone: One end of the junction is discordant with germline, which a read error may explain. This sample includes further DNA sequences coding for the same CDR3. The rearrangement uses TRBV29-1 and TRBJ2-1; 8 bases align to TRBD1. This CDR3 contains 12 residues. Germline assignment: CDR1 SQVTM and CDR2 ANQGSEA. CDR3 sequence (DNA): TGTAGCGCGGACAGGGCCTACAATGAGCAGTTCTTC. This codes for CSADRAYNEQFF.

The J gene is TRBJ1-2, the V gene TRBV18, with D maybe TRBD1 (5 bases). Trimming left V 6 bases short and J 5 bases short, with 13 bases between. The CDR3 consists of 13 residues. CDR1 is KGHSH, CDR2 LQKENI, per germline. In DNA, the CDR3 is TGTGCCAGCTCGGGGGACTTTTCGTATGGCTACACCTTC. Protein: CASSGDFSYGYTF.

Worth noting for this clone: The junction departs from germline at one end; a sequencing error may be responsible. V usage is TRBV6-5 and J usage is TRBJ2-3; D unclear. CDR1 MNHEY and CDR2 SVGAGI come from the germline V gene. The CDR3 consists of 12 residues. The chain's CDR3 is CAISTSTDTQYF. In nucleotides, the CDR3 is TGTGCCATCAGTACTAGCACAGATACGCAGTATTTT.

In this sample, this clone turned up many times. The chain employs TRBV11-2 and TRBJ2-6; D is uncertain. This CDR3 region has 15 residues. Germline V gene data show CDR1 as SGHAT and CDR2 as FQNNGV. The V gene lost 1 base and the J gene lost 3 bases, with 7 bases spanning the gap. The CDR3 sequence: CASSLVEGGANVLTF. CDR3 coding DNA: TGTGCCAGCAGCTTAGTCGAAGGTGGGGCCAACGTCCTGACTTTC. The entire variable domain, with the rest obtained from reference TRBV11-2 and TRBJ2-6, is as follows: EAGVAQSPRYKIIEKRQSVAFWCNPISGHATLYWYQQILGQGPKLLIQFQNNGVVDDSQLPKDRFSAERLKGVDSTLKIQPAKLEDSAVYLCASSLVEGGANVLTFGAGSRLTVL.

In its sample, this clone was seen a few times. This chain's CDR3 is CASSSGGGSNYGYTF. The CDR3 DNA is TGTGCCAGCAGCTCCGGAGGGGGTTCTAACTATGGCTACACCTTC. V is TRBV7-9 and J is TRBJ1-2; a weak D match, TRBD1 (6 bases). Germline V CDR1 and CDR2: SEHNR, FQNEAQ (reference sequence). Trimming shortened V by 4 bases and J by 0 bases, and 12 bases separated the two germline ends. This CDR3 has 15 residues.

Only a few counts were recorded for this clone. The chain employs TRBV6-4 and TRBJ2-2; possibly TRBD2 for D (5 bases). Between the trimmed V and J ends, which lost 6 bases and 5 bases, there was a span of 19 bases. The CDR3 consists of 16 residues. Germline loops: CDR1 MRHNA, CDR2 SNTAGT. CDR3 protein: CASRALRERWTGELFF. The CDR3 nucleotides read TGTGCCAGCAGAGCTTTAAGGGAGAGGTGGACCGGGGAGCTGTTTTTT.

This clone was counted ten times or more. V and J are TRBV2 and TRBJ2-5, with D perhaps TRBD1 (7 bases). Germline CDR1 and CDR2: SNHLY and FYNNEI. V lost 7 bases and J lost 7, with 13 bases in between. The CDR3 has 12 amino acids. The CDR3 DNA follows: TGTGCCAGCACCAACAGGGGAGGGACCCAGTACTTC. This gives the protein CASTNRGGTQYF.